Listed below are T cell receptor beta chains from one sample, sequenced in a study of CD39 and CD103 CD8 tumor-infiltrating T cells. Profiled with immunoSEQ multiplex PCR; TCRdb holds only in-frame clones, not every one. The data show about 570 clones, just under 70% seen once. What was sequenced was CD39- CD103+ CD8+ T cells sorted from the tumor. All receptors come from a human donor with ovarian cancer. Both conserved end residues are part of each CDR3. D genes are given only for firm matches. Rows give clone size only sometimes, using once, few, many, or a class for an expanded clone.

>18|TRBJ2-6|.|TRBV25-1|.
TGTGCCAGCAGTTTCCTATCAGAAGGACAAAGTCGGGCCAACGTCCTGACTTTC
CASSFLSEGQSRANVLTF
>15|TRBJ2-7|.|TRBV7-9|TRBD1
TGTGCCAGCAGCGGTCCCGGGACAGGGACCTACGAGCAGTACTTC
CASSGPGTGTYEQYF
>16|TRBJ1-5|once|TRBV19|.
TGTGCCAGTAGTACCCCCAGGGTATCAGCGTATCAGCCCCAGCATTTT
CASSTPRVSAYQPQHF
>14|TRBJ1-5|.|TRBV7-9|TRBD1
TGTGCCAGCAGCTCACAGGGGTGGAATCAGCCCCAGCATTTT
CASSSQGWNQPQHF
>16|TRBJ2-2|.|TRBV5-6|TRBD1
TGTGCCAGCAGCTTGGCTGGGACAGGGGCCACCGGGGAGCTGTTTTTT
CASSLAGTGATGELFF
>18|TRBJ2-6|.|TRBV7-3|.
TGTGCCAGCAGCCCCAATGGTGGCCGGCCTGATGGGGCCAACGTCCTGACTTTC
CASSPNGGRPDGANVLTF
>11|TRBJ1-2|.|TRBV7-9|.
TGTGCCAGCAGCTTATCGAGGGGCTACACCTTC
CASSLSRGYTF
>14|TRBJ2-7|.|TRBV16|.
TGTGCCAGCAGCCCTAGTAGAGGGAACTACGAGCAGTACTTC
CASSPSRGNYEQYF
>18|TRBJ2-1|.|TRBV29-1|TRBD2
TGCAGCGTTGATGGAGGGCCTAGCGGGAGGGGAACCAACAATGAGCAGTTCTTC
CSVDGGPSGRGTNNEQFF
>11|TRBJ1-1|once|TRBV5-6|.
TGTGCCAGCAGCCGTGGCCGTTCGGCTTTCTTT
CASSRGRSAFF
>14|TRBJ2-3|once|TRBV28|.
TGTGCCAGCAGTTTTCTAAGCGGCACAGATACGCAGTATTTT
CASSFLSGTDTQYF
>13|TRBJ2-7|.|TRBV27|TRBD2
TGTGCCAGCAGTACGGGGGGACCTTACGAGCAGTACTTC
CASSTGGPYEQYF
>16|TRBJ2-7|.|TRBV7-9|TRBD1
TGTGCCAGCAGCTTAGGGGGACAGGGGCCAGCCTACGAGCAGTACTTC
CASSLGGQGPAYEQYF
>16|TRBJ2-5|.|TRBV21-1|.
TGTGCCAGCAGAACTGGTTGCTACACTTTCTCTGAGACCCAGTACTTC
CASRTGCYTFSETQYF
>16|TRBJ1-1|.|TRBV15|TRBD1
TGTGCCACCAGCAGAGATCTGGGGACAGCTGACACTGAAGCTTTCTTT
CATSRDLGTADTEAFF
>12|TRBJ2-7|.|TRBV28|.
TGTGCCAGCAGTCCGGAGTCAGGCGAGCAGTACTTC
CASSPESGEQYF
>15|TRBJ1-1|.|TRBV13|.
TGTGCCAGCAGCTCTACAGGTTGGGTGAACACTGAAGCTTTCTTT
CASSSTGWVNTEAFF
>16|TRBJ2-7|few|TRBV4-1|.
TGCGCCAGCAGCCAAGGATTCACAGTTGAAGTCTACGAGCAGTACTTC
CASSQGFTVEVYEQYF
>13|TRBJ2-7|few|TRBV6-1|.
TGTGCCAGCAGTGAAGGGGGGTCGGGCGAGCAGTACTTC
CASSEGGSGEQYF
>12|TRBJ2-5|.|TRBV6-5|.
TGTGCCAGCAGTTACGCGGAAGAGACCCAGTACTTC
CASSYAEETQYF
>16|TRBJ2-7|.|TRBV21-1|.
TGTGCCAGCAGCAAATGGGGGGACAGGGGTACCTACGAGCAGTACTTC
CASSKWGDRGTYEQYF
>15|TRBJ1-2|.|TRBV5-5|.
TGTGCCAGCAGCTTGTCGGGTACTCTTAACTATGGCTACACCTTC
CASSLSGTLNYGYTF
>21|TRBJ2-1|.|TRBV21-1|.
TGTGCCAGCCCCTTTGGGGGACTAGCGGGAGGCACCCTTAGCTCCTACAATGAGCAGTTCTTC
CASPFGGLAGGTLSSYNEQFF
>12|TRBJ2-7|.|TRBV30|.
TGTGCCTGGAGTTACGGGGACTACGAGCAGTACTTC
CAWSYGDYEQYF
>14|TRBJ2-1|.|TRBV9|.
TGTGCCAGCAGCGTTAGGACAGACTACAATGAGCAGTTCTTC
CASSVRTDYNEQFF
>15|TRBJ1-4|.|TRBV7-9|TRBD1
TGTGCCAGCAGCTTCGACAGGGGGCGAGGTGAAAAACTGTTTTTT
CASSFDRGRGEKLFF
>10|TRBJ2-3|.|TRBV2|.
TGTGCCAGCCACGAAGGTACGCAGTATTTT
CASHEGTQYF
>15|TRBJ2-7|.|TRBV19|.
TGTGCCAGTAGCGTTGGGGCCACCCTCAGAGACGAGCAGTACTTC
CASSVGATLRDEQYF
>17|TRBJ2-3|once|TRBV11-2|TRBD2
TGTGCCAGCAGCCAGTTACTAGCGGGAGGGCCCAAAGATACGCAGTATTTT
CASSQLLAGGPKDTQYF
>12|TRBJ2-1|.|TRBV19|.
TGTGCCAGTAGTATGTCTCGATTTGGGCAGTTCTTC
CASSMSRFGQFF
>17|TRBJ2-3|.|TRBV10-3|TRBD2
TGTGCCATCAGTGAGTCGTCTAGCGGGGGGGGGACAGATACGCAGTATTTT
CAISESSSGGGTDTQYF
>12|TRBJ1-3|.|TRBV11-2|.
TGTGCCAGCAGTCCCGATGGAAACACCATATATTTT
CASSPDGNTIYF
>16|TRBJ2-5|.|TRBV7-9|TRBD2
TGTGCCAGCAGCTTAGGGCCTAGCGGGGGGACGGAGACCCAGTACTTC
CASSLGPSGGTETQYF